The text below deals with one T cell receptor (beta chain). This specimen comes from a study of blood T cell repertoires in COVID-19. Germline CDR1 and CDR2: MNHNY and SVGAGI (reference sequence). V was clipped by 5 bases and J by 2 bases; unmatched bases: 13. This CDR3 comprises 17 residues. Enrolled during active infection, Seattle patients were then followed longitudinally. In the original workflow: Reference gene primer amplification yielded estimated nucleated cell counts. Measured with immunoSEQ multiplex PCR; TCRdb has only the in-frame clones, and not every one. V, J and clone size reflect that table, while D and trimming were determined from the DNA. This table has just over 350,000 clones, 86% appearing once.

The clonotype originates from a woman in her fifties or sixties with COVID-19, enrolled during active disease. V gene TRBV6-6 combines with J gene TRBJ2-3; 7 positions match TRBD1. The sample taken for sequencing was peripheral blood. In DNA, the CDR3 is TGTGCCAGCAGTCCTCGACAGGGTCACTCCTCCACAGATACGCAGTATTTT. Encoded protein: CASSPRQGHSSTDTQYF.